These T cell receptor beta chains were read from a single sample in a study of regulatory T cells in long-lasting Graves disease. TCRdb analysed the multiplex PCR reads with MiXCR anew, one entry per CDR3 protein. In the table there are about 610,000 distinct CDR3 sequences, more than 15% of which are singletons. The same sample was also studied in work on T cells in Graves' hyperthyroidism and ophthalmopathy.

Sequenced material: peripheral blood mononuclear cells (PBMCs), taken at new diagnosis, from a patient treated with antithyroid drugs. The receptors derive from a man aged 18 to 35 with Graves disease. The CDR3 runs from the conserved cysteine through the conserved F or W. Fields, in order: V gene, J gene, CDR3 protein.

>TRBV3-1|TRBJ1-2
CASSQTLKGVGSGYTF
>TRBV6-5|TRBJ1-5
CASSYKGRGQPQHF
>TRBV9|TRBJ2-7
CASSTGTSPSYEQYF
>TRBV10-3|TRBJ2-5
CAISESESGTRGTQYF
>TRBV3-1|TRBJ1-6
CASSQSSEPPLHF
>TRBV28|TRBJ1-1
CASIHTGRVNTEAFF
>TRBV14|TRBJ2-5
CASSLPARGGGETQYF
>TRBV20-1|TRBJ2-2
CSARGSGNTGELFF
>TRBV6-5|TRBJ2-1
CASSYRGASYNEQFF
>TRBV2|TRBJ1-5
CASSYQGGSYQPQHF
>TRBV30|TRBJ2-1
CARDGGAHEQFF
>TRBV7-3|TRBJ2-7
CASSTEGAGSYEQYF
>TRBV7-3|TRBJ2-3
CASSPELSPDTQYF
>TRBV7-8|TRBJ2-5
CASSSKATEATQYF
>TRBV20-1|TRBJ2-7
CSADRAGYEQYF
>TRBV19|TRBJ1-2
CASSRQQGGNYGYTF
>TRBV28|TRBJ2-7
CASSLGVFLAGVREQYF
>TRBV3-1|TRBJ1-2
CASSPRTPRGVGNYGYTF
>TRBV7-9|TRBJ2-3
CASSFGRGPRGTDTQYF
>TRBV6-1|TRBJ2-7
CASRKGLAGYEQYF
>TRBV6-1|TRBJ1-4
CASNPGGTGGTANEKLFF
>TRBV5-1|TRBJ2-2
CASSMLFGNVNTGELFF
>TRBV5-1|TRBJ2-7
CASSPGSYYEQYF
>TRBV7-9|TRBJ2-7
CASGVPGPYEQYF
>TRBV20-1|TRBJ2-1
CSARLAGAYLNERFF
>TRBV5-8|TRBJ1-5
CASSTWTGGYSNQPQHF
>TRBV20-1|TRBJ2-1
CSASPGLAGGRKFF
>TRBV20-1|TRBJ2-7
CSASTPGPLLPEQYF
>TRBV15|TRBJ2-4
CATSRAGDKNIQYF
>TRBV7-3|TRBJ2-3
CASSLTGARLDTQYF
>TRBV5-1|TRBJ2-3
CASSSGQRSTDTQYF
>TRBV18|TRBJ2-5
CASSPGLPRVVQETQYF
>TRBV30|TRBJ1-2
CAYRKGPSYGYTF
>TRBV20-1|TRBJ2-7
CSASRDRLYEQYF
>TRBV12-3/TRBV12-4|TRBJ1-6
CASSDVSYNSPLHF
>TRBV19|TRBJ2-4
CASSSEMGTRNIQYF
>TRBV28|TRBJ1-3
CASSFVVGGLSGNTIYF
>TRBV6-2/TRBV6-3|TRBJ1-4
CASSFPGTANEKLFF
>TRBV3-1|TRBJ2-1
CASSQGSGPYNEQFF
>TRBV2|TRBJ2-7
CASSERDGYEQYF
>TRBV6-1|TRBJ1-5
CASWDSINQPQHF
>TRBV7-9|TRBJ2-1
CASSPPLAKDEQFF
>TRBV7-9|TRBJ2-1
CASSPQGHDNEQFF
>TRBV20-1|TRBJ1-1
CSAGAVRVDTEAFF
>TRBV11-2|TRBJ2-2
CASSLNSGELFF
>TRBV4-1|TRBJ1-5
CASSQGRQGWTNQPQHF
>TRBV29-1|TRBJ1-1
CSVAQGRAEAFF
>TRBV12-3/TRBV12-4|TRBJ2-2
CASTFPEGLATAGELFF
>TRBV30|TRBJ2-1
CALAWPEEQFF
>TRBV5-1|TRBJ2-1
CATSTSGRNEQFF
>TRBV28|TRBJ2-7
CASKTGTSGFEQYF
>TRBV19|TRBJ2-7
CASSPRDSSLYEQYF
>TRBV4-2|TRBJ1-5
CASSQEAQGGNQPQHF
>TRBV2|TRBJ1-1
CASTPWEGSNPEAFF